This T cell receptor (beta chain) is from a study of blood T cells in healthy people across ages. The authors ran a second PCR of 7 to 11 cycles using a sample-barcoded 5' primer and a J-beta primer mix. TCRdb analysed the 5' RACE reads with MiXCR anew, one entry per CDR3 protein. The sample lists about 650,000 distinct CDR3 sequences, approximately 29% occurring once. Germline V gives CDR1 DFQATT, CDR2 SNEGSKA (reference sequence). Trimming took 0 bases from V and 9 from J; bases not matched to a gene: 9. The CDR3 sequence is 14 residues long. Sequencing used blood. J is TRBJ2-3 and V is TRBV20-1, with 7 bases lining up with TRBD2. The sequence derives from a woman older than 75 in good health. The CDR3: CSARDPSSGKTQYF. In DNA, the CDR3 is TGCAGTGCTAGAGATCCGAGCAGCGGGAAAACGCAGTATTTT.